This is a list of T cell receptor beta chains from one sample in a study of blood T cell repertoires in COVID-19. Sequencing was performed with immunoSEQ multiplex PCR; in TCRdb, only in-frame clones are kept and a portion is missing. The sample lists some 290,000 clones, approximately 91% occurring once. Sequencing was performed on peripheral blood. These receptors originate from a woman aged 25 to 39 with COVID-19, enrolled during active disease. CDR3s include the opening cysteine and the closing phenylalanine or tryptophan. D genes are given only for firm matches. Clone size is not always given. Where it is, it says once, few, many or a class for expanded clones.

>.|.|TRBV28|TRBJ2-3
TGTGCCAGCAGGCAGCCAGGGTACACAGATACGCAGTATTTT
CASRQPGYTDTQYF
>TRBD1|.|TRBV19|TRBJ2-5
TGTGCCAGTAGTATAAGTTTTACAGGGGGAGAGACCCAGTACTTC
CASSISFTGGETQYF
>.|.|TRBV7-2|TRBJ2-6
TGTGCCAGCAGCTTACGTGCGTCTGGGGCCAACGTCCTGACTTTC
CASSLRASGANVLTF
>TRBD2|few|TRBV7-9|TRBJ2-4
TGTGCCAGCAGCTTAGTCGTCGGACTAGCGAAAAACATTCAGTACTTC
CASSLVVGLAKNIQYF
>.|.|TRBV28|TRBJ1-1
TGTGCCTCCTTTAGGGGGTTAGGTGAAGCTTTCTTT
CASFRGLGEAFF
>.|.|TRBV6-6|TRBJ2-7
TGTGCCAGCAGCCCGAGGCCTTCCTACGAGCAGTACTTC
CASSPRPSYEQYF
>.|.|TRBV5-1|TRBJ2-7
TGCGCCAGCAGCTTGAGTCAGGGCCCTTCCTACGAGCAGTACTTC
CASSLSQGPSYEQYF
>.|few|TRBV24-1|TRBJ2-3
TGTGCCACCAGTGATTTGCAGGTCGGCAGGGCAACAGATACGCAGTATTTT
CATSDLQVGRATDTQYF
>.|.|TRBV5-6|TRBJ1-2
TGTGCCAGCAGAGACGAAGGGGAGGGCTATGGCTACACCTTC
CASRDEGEGYGYTF
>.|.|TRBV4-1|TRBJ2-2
TGCGCCAGCAGCCGAACCGGGTCCTACTTCGGTAGCGGGGAGCTGTTTTTT
CASSRTGSYFGSGELFF
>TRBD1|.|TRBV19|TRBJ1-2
TGTGCCAGTAAGAGAGGACAGGGTGGAAACTATGGCTACACCTTC
CASKRGQGGNYGYTF
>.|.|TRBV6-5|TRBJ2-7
TGTGCCAGCAGATACATCCCCTACTACGAGCAGTACTTC
CASRYIPYYEQYF
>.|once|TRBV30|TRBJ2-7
TGTGCCTGGAGTGGGTCGGGTTCCTACGAGCAGTACTTC
CAWSGSGSYEQYF
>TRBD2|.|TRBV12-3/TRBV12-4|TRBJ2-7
TGTGCCACCAGACTAGCGGGGGCCTACGAGCAGTACTTC
CATRLAGAYEQYF
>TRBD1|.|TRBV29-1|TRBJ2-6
TGCAGCGTTAGGGACAGGGGACACTCTGGGGCCAACGTCCTGACTTTC
CSVRDRGHSGANVLTF
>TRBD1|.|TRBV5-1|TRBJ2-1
TGCGCCAGCAGCCGGGGACAGGGCAACAATGAGCAGTTCTTC
CASSRGQGNNEQFF
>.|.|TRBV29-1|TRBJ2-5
TGCAGCGTCAACCCAGGCTCGAGAGAAACCCCGCCGTACTTC
CSVNPGSRETPPYF
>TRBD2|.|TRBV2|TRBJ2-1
TGTGCCAGCAGTGAACTAGCGGGAGGGCCGAATGAGCAGTTCTTC
CASSELAGGPNEQFF
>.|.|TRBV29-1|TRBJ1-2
TGCAGCGTTGATAATCAACAGACCTATGGCTACACCTTC
CSVDNQQTYGYTF
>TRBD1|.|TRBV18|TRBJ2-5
TGTGCCAGCTCACCACGCCAGGACAGGGGACAAGAGACCCAGTACTTC
CASSPRQDRGQETQYF
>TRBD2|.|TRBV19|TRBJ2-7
TGTGCCAGTAGTCCCCGGGGGGGACGCGCCCCGGGCGAGCAGTACTTC
CASSPRGGRAPGEQYF